This entry describes one T cell receptor (beta chain). Its antigen is currently not known. Nothing much larger sits one base from this clone, and base qualities are not available. The library was produced with multiplex PCR. Sequencer: Illumina HiSeq 4000. To build TCR beta libraries, CDR3 regions were amplified by Arm-PCR using iRepertoire HTBI primers. Before sequencing, the PCR products underwent gel purification. Per the original workflow: Across samples, 60 to 75 TRBV and 13 to 15 TRBJ segments were identified and used for gene usage analysis of CDR3 amino acid clonotypes. Filtered high-quality paired reads were merged into contigs using COPE and FqMerger. BLAST was used to align contigs to the IMGT TRBV, TRBD and TRBJ reference genes, and CDR3 was defined following IMGT. Any clonotype with a frequency above 0.1% was counted as a highly expanded clone. Shannon entropy served as the measure of repertoire diversity, while the Gini coefficient captured V-J evenness. Public clonotypes were defined as clonotypes shared by more than one individual. In TCRdb, the public reads were trimmed at Q25 with fastp and aligned with MiXCR, with productive beta chains retained. Duplicate CDR3 protein sequences are folded into a single record with the most common DNA and genes. The V and J calls and clone size are TCRdb's, not the authors'. The sample records roughly 300,000 distinct CDR3 sequences, around 20% of which are singletons. Of the sample, about 61% is held by the ten largest clones.

Reading the germline V gene gives CDR1 ENHRY and CDR2 SYGVKD. The CDR3 spans 14 residues, from the cysteine through the phenylalanine. Kept here is only the CDR3 DNA, which spans 42 bases and is read in frame from base 1. The V end loses 4 bases and the J end loses 3 bases, and a stretch of 13 bases separates them. The data were obtained in a study of regulatory T cells in long-lasting Graves disease (dated by TCRdb to about 2021). Turning to the overall study: Persistent Graves' disease meant more than 5 years of antithyroid drug treatment with TSH receptor autoantibodies that stayed positive. This study used TCR sequencing and RNA sequencing of peripheral blood to compare persistent Graves' disease patients against newly diagnosed Graves' disease patients. The study took place in China and was registered as a clinical trial. TCR sequencing covered some 13 persistent and 20 newly diagnosed Graves' disease patients, 33 samples in total. On average, persistent Graves' disease patients in the clinical cohort had been on antithyroid drugs for about 9.3 years. The investigation overall reported the following: A larger number of public clonotypes was shared among persistent patients (over 2,500) than among newly diagnosed patients (roughly 930). The small sample size was acknowledged by the authors as a limitation that may reduce accuracy. Sequencing and analysis were limited to the TCR beta chain. Only peripheral blood was studied, because thyroid tissue, the primary lesion, was inaccessible. Compared with newly diagnosed patients, patients with persistent Graves' disease had lower TCR Shannon entropy and fewer highly expanded clones, which suggests clonal expansion. TRBV28, TRBJ1-2 and TRBJ2-5 were preferentially used in persistent disease, while TRBV20-1 and TRBJ2-1 were favored in newly diagnosed disease.

The meaning of the sample's time point label: persistent/refractory GD, antithyroid drugs over 5 years with positive TRAb. For both TCR sequencing and RNA sequencing, RNA was extracted from PBMCs in TRIzol. Graves' disease was diagnosed according to American Thyroid Association guidelines. The patients came from an endocrinology department in Xi'an, China. Each patient gave about 9.1 milliliters of peripheral blood, collected in an EDTA anticoagulant tube. Ficoll Paque Plus density gradient separation was used to isolate PBMCs, and no further T cell sorting was performed. An Agilent 2100 Bioanalyzer and agarose gel were used to assess RNA quality, and a NanoDrop 2000 was used to measure RNA concentration.

The clonotype was recovered from a female donor with Graves disease. The chain is assembled from TRBV10-3 and TRBJ2-7; the D gene could be TRBD1 or TRBD2, each one agreeing over 5 bases. Sequenced material: peripheral blood mononuclear cells (PBMCs), taken when the disease was refractory, from a patient treated with antithyroid drugs. The CDR3 is CAISGGSGSYEQYF. In nucleotide form, the sequence is TGTGCCATCAGTGGGGGGAGCGGCAGCTACGAGCAGTACTTC.